The source of this T cell receptor (beta chain) is a study of T-cell memory formation after mild COVID-19. Per germline, CDR1 SGHTA and CDR2 FQGNSA. V gave up 5 bases and J gave up 0 bases, with 14 bases separating them. CDR3 length: 15 amino acids. Points on this clonotype: What it recognizes is unknown.

Broader study findings: A balance of CD4 and CD8 characterized clones contracting day 15 to 85, whereas later expanders leaned CD4+. Pre-infection memory showed some responding clones, and this suggested that cross-reactive memory joined.

TCRdb reanalysed the 5' RACE reads using MiXCR and keeps one entry per CDR3 protein. The data show a few hundred thousand distinct CDR3 sequences, more than 15% seen once. The origin of this receptor is a man aged 18 to 30 who had mild COVID-19 (a few samples of this study predate the infection). Cell type and time point are not known. The rearrangement uses TRBV7-2 and TRBJ2-7; D is unresolved. The source material was PBMCs or a T cell subset sorted from them (not recorded which). The DNA for the CDR3 is TGTGCCAGCAGCCAGACGGGCAGAGCCTCCTACGAGCAGTACTTC. Translation gives CASSQTGRASYEQYF. Using reference TRBV7-2 and TRBJ2-7 for the parts outside the CDR3, the full variable domain is GAGVSQSPSNKVTEKGKDVELRCDPISGHTALYWYRQSLGQGLEFLIYFQGNSAPDKSGLPSDRFSAERTGGSVSTLTIQRTQQEDSAVYLCASSQTGRASYEQYFGPGTRLTVT.